These 16 T cell receptor beta chains came from one sample sequenced in a study of T cells in Graves' hyperthyroidism and ophthalmopathy. TCR beta CDR3 sequences were amplified from RNA transcripts. The TCR CDR3 was amplified in a first-round RT-PCR using the HTBI primer set. Each CDR3 protein gets one entry after TCRdb re-called the multiplex PCR reads with MiXCR. The table lists about 180,000 distinct CDR3 sequences, over 15% of them singletons, with about 29% in the top ten. Sequenced material: blood. The receptors shown here come from a woman in her forties or fifties with Graves' hyperthyroidism.

This clonotype was recorded many times. The rearrangement joins TRBV5-1 to TRBJ2-1; D remains ambiguous. Per the germline V gene, CDR1 is SGHRS and CDR2 is YFSETQ. V lost 5 bases to trimming and J lost 8 bases, with 8 bases between them. CDR3 length: 11 amino acids. In DNA form, the CDR3 reads TGCGCCAGCAGTCCCGGGTATGAGCAGTTCTTC. It is translated as CASSPGYEQFF.

This clonotype has at least ten counts. The gene calls are TRBV7-9 and TRBJ2-7, with 8 bases identical to TRBD1. V dropped 5 bases and J dropped 1; count of bases not matched to a gene: 7. Germline V lookup: CDR1 SEHNR, CDR2 FQNEAQ (reference sequence). This CDR3 contains 15 residues. CDR3 in amino acids: CASSGQGARSYEQYF. DNA for the CDR3: TGTGCCAGCAGCGGCCAGGGGGCGCGGTCCTACGAGCAGTACTTC.

This clonotype was observed at least ten times. The CDR3 protein is CASSRQGNTEAFF. For the CDR3, the DNA is TGTGCCAGCAGTCGACAGGGGAACACTGAAGCTTTCTTT. The J gene is TRBJ1-1, the V gene TRBV6-2 or TRBV6-3; 7 positions agree with TRBD1. The CDR3 sequence is 13 residues long. CDR1 MNHEY and CDR2 SVGEGT come from the germline V gene. V shed 5 bases, J shed 1 base, and the junction held 1 base outside the gene matches.

This clonotype turned up a few times. A much larger clone sits a single nucleotide away, making a read error possible. This sequence joins TRBV6-2 or TRBV6-3 and TRBJ1-5; no definite D call. Trimming took off 0 bases at V and 5 bases at J, with 11 bases between the two ends. Per the germline V gene, CDR1 is MNHEY and CDR2 is SVGEGT. The CDR3 loop spans 15 amino acids. CDR3 nucleotide sequence: TGTGCCAGCAGTTACTCGGCCAGTGGAGATCAGCCCCAGCATTTT. Protein: CASSYSASGDQPQHF.

Here the CDR3 reads CASSPLRLQNTEAFF. The CDR3 DNA is TGTGCCAGCAGTCCCCTCCGATTGCAGAACACTGAAGCTTTCTTT. V is TRBV27 and J is TRBJ1-1; D is ambiguous. V lost 5 bases, J lost 1 base, and 14 bases lay in between. The CDR3 is made up of 15 amino acids. Germline V gene lookup returns CDR1 MNHEY and CDR2 SMNVEV (reference sequence).

Many counts were recorded for this clonotype. J is TRBJ1-6 and V is TRBV2; 7 bases fit TRBD1. J lost 7 bases, V lost 7 bases, and 7 bases had no gene match. This CDR3 is built from 14 residues. Germline loops: CDR1 SNHLY, CDR2 FYNNEI. The CDR3 sequence: CASTAQGKNSPLHF. In nucleotides, the CDR3 is TGTGCCAGCACTGCACAGGGGAAAAATTCACCCCTCCACTTT.

This clonotype was counted many times. The rearrangement uses TRBV3-1 and TRBJ1-1; TRBD1 matches at 7 bases. Per germline, CDR1 LGHDT and CDR2 YNNKEL (reference sequence). V lost 4 bases, J lost 1 base, and 9 bases stayed unmatched. This CDR3 has 16 amino acids. CDR3 residues: CASSLRTGGANTEAFF. DNA for the CDR3: TGTGCCAGCAGCCTGAGGACAGGAGGGGCGAACACTGAAGCTTTCTTT.

This clonotype showed up many times. The V call is TRBV12-3 or TRBV12-4, the J call TRBJ1-4, with TRBD1 matching 7 bases. The CDR3 is made up of 15 amino acids. Trimming cost V 3 bases and J 7 bases; bases outside gene matches: 8. CDR3 residues: CASSFTGTVREKLFF. DNA for the CDR3: TGTGCCAGCAGTTTTACTGGGACAGTCCGTGAAAAACTGTTTTTT.

At least ten counts were recorded for this clonotype. V usage is TRBV12-3 or TRBV12-4 and J usage is TRBJ1-2, with 8 bases identical to TRBD1. This CDR3 has 14 amino acids. The junction had 5 bases not matched to a gene; V was cut back by 5 bases and J by 3 bases. Written as DNA, the CDR3 is TGTGCCAGCAGTCCCCGACAGGGGCACTATGGCTACACCTTC. Its protein is CASSPRQGHYGYTF.

This clonotype appeared many times. V is TRBV7-2 and J is TRBJ2-3, with TRBD2 matching over 13 bases. The CDR3 is 17 amino acids. The V segment lost 2 bases and the J segment 1 base; nucleotides outside the gene matches: 3. Germline CDR1 is SGHTA and CDR2 is FQGNSA. In DNA, the CDR3 is TGTGCCAGCAGCTTAATTGGGACTAGCGGGGGCACAGATACGCAGTATTTT. The encoded protein is CASSLIGTSGGTDTQYF.

Only one count was recorded for this clonotype. The chain uses TRBV20-1 and TRBJ2-1; TRBD2 aligns across 10 bases. The CDR3 loop spans 17 amino acids. The junction had 13 bases not matched to a gene; V was cut back by 4 bases and J by 4 bases. From germline, CDR1 is DFQATT and CDR2 SNEGSKA (reference sequence). CDR3: CSATPYSGLAVYNEQFF. The CDR3 coding sequence is TGCAGTGCTACTCCCTATTCCGGACTAGCGGTATACAATGAGCAGTTCTTC.

This clonotype has a count of ten or more. The V and J genes are TRBV11-2 and TRBJ1-1, with TRBD1 as a possible D gene (5 bases). Germline V gives CDR1 SGHAT, CDR2 FQNNGV. This CDR3 has 15 residues. V was cut by 4 bases and J by 5 bases, with 17 bases left in between. The CDR3 DNA reads as TGTGCCAGCAGCTGGGATTCGGGGGGACGAACTGAAGCTTTCTTT. Translated, it gives CASSWDSGGRTEAFF. The variable domain in full, with the rest retrieved from reference TRBV11-2 and TRBJ1-1, is EAGVAQSPRYKIIEKRQSVAFWCNPISGHATLYWYQQILGQGPKLLIQFQNNGVVDDSQLPKDRFSAERLKGVDSTLKIQPAKLEDSAVYLCASSWDSGGRTEAFFGQGTRLTVV.

This clonotype was seen more than once but under ten times. The V call is TRBV4-1, the J call TRBJ1-2, with 11 bases matching TRBD1. The V and J ends lost 0 bases and 1 base, in that order; junction bases with no gene match: 4. Germline V CDR1 and CDR2: MGHRA, YSYEKL. The CDR3 loop spans 17 amino acids. CDR3 DNA: TGCGCCAGCAGCCAAGAGGGACAGGGGGAGATTAACTATGGCTACACCTTC. The encoded protein is CASSQEGQGEINYGYTF.

Many counts were recorded for this clonotype. The V gene is TRBV28, the J gene TRBJ2-2; D possibly uses TRBD1 or TRBD2 (6 bases each). The V gene lost 6 bases and the J gene lost 5 bases, with 10 bases spanning the gap. Germline values: CDR1 MDHEN, CDR2 SYDVKM. The CDR3 runs 13 residues. The CDR3: CASRQGGTGELFF. In DNA, the CDR3 is TGTGCCAGCAGACAGGGAGGTACCGGGGAGCTGTTTTTT.

Many counts were recorded for this clonotype. The rearrangement joins TRBV29-1 to TRBJ1-1; a possible D gene is TRBD1 (6 bases). CDR1 is SQVTM and CDR2 is ANQGSEA in the germline V gene. V was trimmed by 4 bases and J by 5 bases, leaving 14 bases between them. This CDR3 region has 13 residues. The CDR3 sequence is CSVVWGGGTEAFF. Written as DNA, the CDR3 is TGCAGCGTTGTTTGGGGGGGCGGGACTGAAGCTTTCTTT.

This clonotype showed up many times. The V and J genes are TRBV6-1 and TRBJ1-5; 9 nucleotides line up with TRBD1. Trimming removed 5 bases from V and 7 bases from J; junction bases left unmatched: 3. This CDR3 region has 13 residues. Germline CDR1 MNHNS, CDR2 SASEGT. The CDR3 DNA sequence: TGTGCCAGCAGTAGGACAGGGGCACAGCCCCAGCATTTT. It translates to CASSRTGAQPQHF.